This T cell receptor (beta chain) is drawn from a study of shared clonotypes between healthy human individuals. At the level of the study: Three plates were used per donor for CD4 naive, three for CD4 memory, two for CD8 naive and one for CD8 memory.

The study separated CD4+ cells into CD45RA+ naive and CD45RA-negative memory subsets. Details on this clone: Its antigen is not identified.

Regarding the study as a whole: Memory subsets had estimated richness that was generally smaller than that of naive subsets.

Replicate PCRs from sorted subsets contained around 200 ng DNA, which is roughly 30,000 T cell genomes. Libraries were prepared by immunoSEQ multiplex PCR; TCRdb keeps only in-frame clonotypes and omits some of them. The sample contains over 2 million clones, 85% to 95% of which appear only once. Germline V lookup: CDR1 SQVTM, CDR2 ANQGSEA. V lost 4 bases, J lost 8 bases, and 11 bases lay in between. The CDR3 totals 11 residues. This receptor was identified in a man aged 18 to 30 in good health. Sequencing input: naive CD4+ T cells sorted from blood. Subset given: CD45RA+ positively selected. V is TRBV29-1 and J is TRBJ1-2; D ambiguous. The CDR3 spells CSVGTDGGYTF. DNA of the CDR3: TGCAGCGTTGGGACTGATGGGGGCTACACCTTC.